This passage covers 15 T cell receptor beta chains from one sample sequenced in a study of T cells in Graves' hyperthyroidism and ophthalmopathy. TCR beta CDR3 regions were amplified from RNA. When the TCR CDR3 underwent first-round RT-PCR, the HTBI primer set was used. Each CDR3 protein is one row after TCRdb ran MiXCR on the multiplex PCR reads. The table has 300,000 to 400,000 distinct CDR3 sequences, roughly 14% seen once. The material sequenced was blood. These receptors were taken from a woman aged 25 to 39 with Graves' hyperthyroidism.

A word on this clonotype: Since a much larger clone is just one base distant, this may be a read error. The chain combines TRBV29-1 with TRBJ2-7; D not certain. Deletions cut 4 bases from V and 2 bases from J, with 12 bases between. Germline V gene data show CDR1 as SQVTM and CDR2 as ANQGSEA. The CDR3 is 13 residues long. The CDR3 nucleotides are TGCAGCGTTGCCGGCAGGAAGACCTACGAGCAGTACTTC. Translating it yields CSVAGRKTYEQYF.

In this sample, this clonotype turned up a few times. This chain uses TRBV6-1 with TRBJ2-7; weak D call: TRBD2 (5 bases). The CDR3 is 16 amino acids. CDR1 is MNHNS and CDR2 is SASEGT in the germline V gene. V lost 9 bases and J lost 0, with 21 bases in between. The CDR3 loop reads CASLTTGSGSSYEQYF. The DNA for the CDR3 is TGTGCCAGTTTAACAACTGGGAGCGGAAGCTCCTACGAGCAGTACTTC.

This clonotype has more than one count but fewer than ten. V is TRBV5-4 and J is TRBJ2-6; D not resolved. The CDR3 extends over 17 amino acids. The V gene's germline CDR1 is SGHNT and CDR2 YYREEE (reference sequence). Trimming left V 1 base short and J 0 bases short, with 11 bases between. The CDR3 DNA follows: TGTGCCAGCAGCTTGCCGCCGTCGGGCTCTGGGGCCAACGTCCTGACTTTC. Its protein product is CASSLPPSGSGANVLTF.

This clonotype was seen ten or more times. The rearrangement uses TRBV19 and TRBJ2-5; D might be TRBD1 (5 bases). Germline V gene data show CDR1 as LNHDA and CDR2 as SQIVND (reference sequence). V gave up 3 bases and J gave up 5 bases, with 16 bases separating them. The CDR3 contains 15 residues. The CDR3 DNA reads TGTGCCAGTAGTATCTCGCCAGGGATTCGGGAGACCCAGTACTTC. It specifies CASSISPGIRETQYF.

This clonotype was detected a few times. The CDR3 here is CASSRRTSGSGDTQYF. In DNA form, the CDR3 reads TGTGCCAGCAGCCGAAGGACTAGCGGGAGTGGGGATACGCAGTATTTT. V usage is TRBV7-8 and J usage is TRBJ2-3, with TRBD2 matching over 13 bases. The CDR3 is made up of 16 amino acids. V was clipped by 5 bases and J by 6 bases; unmatched bases: 8. The germline gives CDR1 SGHVS, CDR2 FQNEAQ.

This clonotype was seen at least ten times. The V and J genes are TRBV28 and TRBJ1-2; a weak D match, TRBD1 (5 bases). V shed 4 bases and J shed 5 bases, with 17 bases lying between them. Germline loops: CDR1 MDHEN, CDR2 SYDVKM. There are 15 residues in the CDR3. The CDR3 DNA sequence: TGTGCCAGCAGTTACCCGGGACCGGAAGATTATGGCTACACCTTC. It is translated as CASSYPGPEDYGYTF.

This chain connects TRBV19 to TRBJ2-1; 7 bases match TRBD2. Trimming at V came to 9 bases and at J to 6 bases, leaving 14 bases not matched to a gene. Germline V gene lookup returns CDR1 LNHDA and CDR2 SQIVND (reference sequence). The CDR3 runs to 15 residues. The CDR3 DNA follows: TGTGCCAGGGGGGGGTGTCTTCGGGTCCCCAATGAGCAGTTCTTC. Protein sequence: CARGGCLRVPNEQFF.

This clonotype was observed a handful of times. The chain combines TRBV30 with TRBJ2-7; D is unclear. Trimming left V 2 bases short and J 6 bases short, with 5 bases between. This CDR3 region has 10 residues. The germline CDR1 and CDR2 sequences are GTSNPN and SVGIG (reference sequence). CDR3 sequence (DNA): TGTGCCTGGAGTTTGGGCGAGCAGTACTTC. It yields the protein CAWSLGEQYF.

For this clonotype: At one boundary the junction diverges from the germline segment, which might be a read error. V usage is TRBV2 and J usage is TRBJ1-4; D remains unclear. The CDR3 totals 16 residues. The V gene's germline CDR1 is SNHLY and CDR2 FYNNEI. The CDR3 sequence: CASSERILATNERLFF. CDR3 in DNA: TGTGCCAGCAGTGAAAGAATCCTCGCAACTAATGAAAGACTGTTTTTT.

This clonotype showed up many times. The CDR3 sequence is CASAPGASGLSDTQYF. For the CDR3, the DNA is TGTGCCAGCGCCCCCGGGGCTAGCGGGCTCTCAGATACGCAGTATTTT. The gene calls are TRBV7-2 and TRBJ2-3; 8 positions agree with TRBD2. The CDR3 is 16 residues long. With 8 bases clipped from V and 4 bases from J, the junction kept 14 bases outside the gene matches. The V gene's germline CDR1 is SGHTA and CDR2 FQGNSA. Using reference TRBV7-2 and TRBJ2-3 for the parts outside the CDR3, the full variable domain is GAGVSQSPSNKVTEKGKDVELRCDPISGHTALYWYRQSLGQGLEFLIYFQGNSAPDKSGLPSDRFSAERTGGSVSTLTIQRTQQEDSAVYLCASAPGASGLSDTQYFGPGTRLTVL.

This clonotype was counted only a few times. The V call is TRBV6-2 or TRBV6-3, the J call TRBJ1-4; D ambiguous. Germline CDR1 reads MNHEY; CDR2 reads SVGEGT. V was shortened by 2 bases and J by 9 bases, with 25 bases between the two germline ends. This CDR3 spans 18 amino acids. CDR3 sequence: CASSYDESRTHGMKKLFF. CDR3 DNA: TGTGCCAGCAGTTACGACGAGTCCCGGACCCACGGGATGAAAAAACTGTTTTTT.

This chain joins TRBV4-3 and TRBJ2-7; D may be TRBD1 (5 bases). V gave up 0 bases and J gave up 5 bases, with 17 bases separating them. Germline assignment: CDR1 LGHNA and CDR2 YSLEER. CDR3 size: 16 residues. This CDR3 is CASSQDSGHRHHEQYF. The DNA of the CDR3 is TGCGCCAGCAGCCAAGATTCCGGACATCGACACCACGAGCAGTACTTC.

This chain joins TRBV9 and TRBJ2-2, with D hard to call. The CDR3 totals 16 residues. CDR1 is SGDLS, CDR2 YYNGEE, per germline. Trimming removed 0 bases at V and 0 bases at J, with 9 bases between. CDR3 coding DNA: TGTGCCAGCAGCGTAGAATCGCGACCGAACACCGGGGAGCTGTTTTTT. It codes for CASSVESRPNTGELFF.

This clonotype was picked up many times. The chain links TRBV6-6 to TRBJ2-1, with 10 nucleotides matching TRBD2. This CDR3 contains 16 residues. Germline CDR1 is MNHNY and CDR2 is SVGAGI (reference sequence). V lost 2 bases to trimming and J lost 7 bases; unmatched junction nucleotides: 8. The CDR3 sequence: CASSYQGPGLANEQFF. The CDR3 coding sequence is TGTGCCAGCAGTTACCAAGGTCCGGGACTAGCGAATGAGCAGTTCTTC.

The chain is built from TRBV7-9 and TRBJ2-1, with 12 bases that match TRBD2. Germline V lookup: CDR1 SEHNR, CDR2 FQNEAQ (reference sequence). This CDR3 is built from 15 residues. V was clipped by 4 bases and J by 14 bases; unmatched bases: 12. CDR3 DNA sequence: TGTGCCAGCAGCTACTCAGGGACTAGCGGGCCTGGGGAGTTCTTC. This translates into CASSYSGTSGPGEFF. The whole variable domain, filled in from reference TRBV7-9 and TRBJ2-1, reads DTGVSQNPRHKITKRGQNVTFRCDPISEHNRLYWYRQTLGQGPEFLTYFQNEAQLEKSRLLSDRFSAERPKGSFSTLEIQRTEQGDSAMYLCASSYSGTSGPGEFFGPGTRLTVL.